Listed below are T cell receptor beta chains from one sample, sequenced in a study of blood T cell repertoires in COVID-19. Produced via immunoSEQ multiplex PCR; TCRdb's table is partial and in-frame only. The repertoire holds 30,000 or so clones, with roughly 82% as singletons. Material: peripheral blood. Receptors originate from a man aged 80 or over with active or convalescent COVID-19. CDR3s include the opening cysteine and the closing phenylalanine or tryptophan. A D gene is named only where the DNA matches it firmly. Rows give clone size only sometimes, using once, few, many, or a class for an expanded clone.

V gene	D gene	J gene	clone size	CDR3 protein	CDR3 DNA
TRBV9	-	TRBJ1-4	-	CASSVGGKPPTNEKLFF	TGTGCCAGCAGCGTAGGAGGGAAACCCCCAACTAATGAAAAACTGTTTTTT
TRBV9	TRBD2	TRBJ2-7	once	CASSATIGTSGSHEQYF	TGTGCCAGCAGCGCAACAATCGGGACTAGCGGGAGCCACGAGCAGTACTTC
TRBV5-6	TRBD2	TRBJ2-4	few	CASSLTSGSGAKNIQYF	TGTGCCAGCAGCTTGACTAGCGGGAGTGGGGCCAAAAACATTCAGTACTTC
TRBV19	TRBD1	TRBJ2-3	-	CASSPTGDNTDTQYF	TGTGCCAGTAGTCCGACAGGGGATAATACGGATACGCAGTATTTT
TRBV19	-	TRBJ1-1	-	CASSRANTEAFF	TGTGCCAGTAGTAGGGCTAACACTGAAGCTTTCTTT
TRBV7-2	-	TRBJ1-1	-	CASFFVSTSTEAFF	TGTGCCAGCTTCTTCGTCTCCACGAGCACTGAAGCTTTCTTT
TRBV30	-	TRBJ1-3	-	CAWSTSSSGNTIYF	TGTGCCTGGAGTACCTCGAGCTCTGGAAACACCATATATTTT
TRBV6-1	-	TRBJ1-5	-	CASSENVRGGNQPQHF	TGTGCCAGCAGTGAAAATGTCAGAGGAGGCAATCAGCCCCAGCATTTT
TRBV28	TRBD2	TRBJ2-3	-	CASSSHSGSRADTQYF	TGTGCCAGCAGTTCACACAGCGGGAGTCGTGCAGATACGCAGTATTTT
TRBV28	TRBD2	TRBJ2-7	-	CASRIYSGSGYEQYF	TGTGCCAGCAGGATTTATAGCGGGAGCGGGTACGAGCAGTACTTC
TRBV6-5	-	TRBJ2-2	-	CASSVGQRNTGELFF	TGTGCCAGCTCTGTGGGGCAGAGGAACACCGGGGAGCTGTTTTTT
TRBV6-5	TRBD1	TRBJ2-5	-	CASRWTGGRTQYF	TGTGCCAGCAGGTGGACAGGGGGGAGGACCCAGTACTTC
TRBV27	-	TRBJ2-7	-	CASARGELPTYEQYF	TGTGCCTCCGCCAGGGGCGAATTGCCGACCTACGAGCAGTACTTC
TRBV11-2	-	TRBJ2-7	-	CASSLASYEQYF	TGTGCCAGCAGCTTAGCTAGCTACGAGCAGTACTTC
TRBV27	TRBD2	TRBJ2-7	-	CASPGLAGEGYEQYF	TGTGCCAGCCCTGGACTAGCGGGAGAGGGGTACGAGCAGTACTTC
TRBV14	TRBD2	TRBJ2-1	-	CASSVAGANYNEQFF	TGTGCCAGCTCCGTAGCGGGAGCTAACTACAATGAGCAGTTCTTC
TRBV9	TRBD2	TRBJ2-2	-	CASSVGTSGSNGELFF	TGTGCCAGCAGCGTCGGGACTAGCGGGAGCAACGGGGAGCTGTTTTTT
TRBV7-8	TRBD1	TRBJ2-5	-	CASSRQGSETQYF	TGTGCCAGCAGCCGACAGGGGTCAGAGACCCAGTACTTC
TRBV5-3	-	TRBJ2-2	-	CAAHREGGTGELFF	TGTGCCGCTCACAGGGAGGGTGGGACCGGGGAGCTGTTTTTT
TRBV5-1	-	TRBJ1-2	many	CASSLEGNYGYTF	TGCGCCAGCAGCTTGGAGGGGAACTATGGCTACACCTTC
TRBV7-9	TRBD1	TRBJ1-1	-	CASSSDRGPTEAFF	TGTGCCAGCAGCTCTGACAGGGGGCCCACTGAAGCTTTCTTT
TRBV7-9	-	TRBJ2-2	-	CASRPDSTGELFF	TGTGCCAGCAGACCGGACAGCACCGGGGAGCTGTTTTTT
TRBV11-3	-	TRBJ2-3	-	CASSLGPGVGTDTQYF	TGTGCCAGCAGCTTAGGTCCGGGAGTTGGCACAGATACGCAGTATTTT
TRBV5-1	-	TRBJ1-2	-	CASSLTGDRGYTF	TGCGCCAGCAGCTTGACAGGTGACCGGGGCTACACCTTC
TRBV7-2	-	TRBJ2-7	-	CASSLAGSYFHEQYF	TGTGCCAGCAGCTTAGCTGGCAGTTATTTCCACGAGCAGTACTTC
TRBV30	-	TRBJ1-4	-	CAWSVAGQVEKLFF	TGTGCCTGGAGTGTAGCAGGTCAAGTGGAAAAACTGTTTTTT
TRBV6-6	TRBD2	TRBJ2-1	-	CASRYGTSGGYNEQFF	TGTGCCAGCAGATACGGGACTAGCGGGGGGTACAATGAGCAGTTCTTC
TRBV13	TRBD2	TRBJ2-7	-	CASSAPGLAYEQYF	TGTGCCAGCAGCGCGCCGGGACTAGCTTACGAGCAGTACTTC
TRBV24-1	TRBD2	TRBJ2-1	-	CATSDPELAGYNEQFF	TGTGCCACCAGTGACCCTGAACTAGCGGGCTACAATGAGCAGTTCTTC
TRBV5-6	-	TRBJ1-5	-	CASSLWSGGQPQHF	TGTGCCAGCAGCTTGTGGTCGGGAGGTCAGCCCCAGCATTTT
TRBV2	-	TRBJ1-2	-	CASSGASSRYGYTF	TGTGCCAGCAGTGGAGCCTCGAGTCGGTATGGCTACACCTTC
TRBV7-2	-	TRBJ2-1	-	CASSPPRRLNEQFF	TGTGCCAGCAGCCCCCCGCGGCGCCTCAATGAGCAGTTCTTC
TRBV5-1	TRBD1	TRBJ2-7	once	CASSLRTGTYEQYF	TGCGCCAGCAGCCTACGGACAGGGACCTACGAGCAGTACTTC
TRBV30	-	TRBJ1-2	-	CAWRGSGYGYTF	TGTGCCTGGAGGGGCTCAGGGTATGGCTACACCTTC
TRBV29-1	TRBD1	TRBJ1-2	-	CSVDGQGYYGYTF	TGCAGCGTTGACGGACAGGGCTACTATGGCTACACCTTC
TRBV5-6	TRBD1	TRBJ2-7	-	CASSSLPTGNEQYF	TGTGCCAGCAGCTCACTACCGACAGGGAACGAGCAGTACTTC
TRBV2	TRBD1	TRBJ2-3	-	CASKQGAGSDTQYF	TGTGCCAGCAAACAGGGGGCAGGGTCAGATACGCAGTATTTT
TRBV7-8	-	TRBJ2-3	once	CASSLELRLDTQYF	TGTGCCAGCAGCTTAGAACTCCGATTGGATACGCAGTATTTT
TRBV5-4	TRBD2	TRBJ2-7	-	CASSPYGTSGRYEQYF	TGTGCCAGCAGCCCCTACGGGACTAGCGGGCGCTACGAGCAGTACTTC
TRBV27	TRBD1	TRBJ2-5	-	CASSLSGTGRETQYF	TGTGCCAGCAGTTTATCAGGGACAGGGAGGGAGACCCAGTACTTC
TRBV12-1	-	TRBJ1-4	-	CASSSGTVDGKLFF	TGTGCCAGCAGCTCCGGGACAGTGGATGGAAAACTGTTTTTT
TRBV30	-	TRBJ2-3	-	CAWSAAAGLTDTQYF	TGTGCCTGGAGCGCTGCTGCTGGGCTCACAGATACGCAGTATTTT
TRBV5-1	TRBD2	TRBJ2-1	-	CASSPGLAGGFQPGNEQFF	TGCGCCAGCAGCCCCGGACTAGCGGGAGGATTCCAACCTGGGAATGAGCAGTTCTTC
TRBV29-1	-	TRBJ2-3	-	CSVVSQSTDTQYF	TGCAGCGTTGTTAGCCAAAGCACAGATACGCAGTATTTT
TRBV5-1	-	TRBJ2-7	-	CASSLATGNYEQYF	TGCGCCAGCAGCTTGGCAACAGGGAACTACGAGCAGTACTTC
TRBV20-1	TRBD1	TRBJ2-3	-	CSASRQGGTDTQYF	TGCAGTGCTAGTAGGCAGGGGGGCACAGATACGCAGTATTTT
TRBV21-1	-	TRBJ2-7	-	CASSPTGGPDHEQYF	TGTGCCAGCAGCCCTACAGGAGGGCCAGATCACGAGCAGTACTTC
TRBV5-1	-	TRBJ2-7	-	CASRSGLFSYEQYF	TGCGCCAGCAGGTCGGGACTGTTCTCCTACGAGCAGTACTTC
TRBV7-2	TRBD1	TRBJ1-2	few	CASSLESGGYGYTF	TGTGCCAGCAGCTTAGAATCAGGGGGCTACGGCTACACCTTC
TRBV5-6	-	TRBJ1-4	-	CASSPGLINEKLFF	TGTGCCAGCAGCCCGGGACTGATTAATGAAAAACTGTTTTTT
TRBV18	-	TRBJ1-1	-	CASSPDSGKAFF	TGTGCCAGCTCACCGGACAGCGGGAAAGCTTTCTTT
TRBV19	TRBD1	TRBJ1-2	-	CARRLGGTGGEGYTF	TGTGCCAGACGTCTGGGGGGCACAGGGGGCGAAGGCTACACCTTC
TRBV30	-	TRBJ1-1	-	CAWSVRPNTEAFF	TGTGCCTGGAGTGTGCGTCCGAACACTGAAGCTTTCTTT
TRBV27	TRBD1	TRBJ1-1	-	CASSLQGARTEAFF	TGTGCCAGCAGCTTACAGGGGGCGCGAACTGAAGCTTTCTTT
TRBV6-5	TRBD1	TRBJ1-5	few	CASSRTGFQPQHF	TGTGCCAGCAGTCGGACAGGGTTTCAGCCCCAGCATTTT
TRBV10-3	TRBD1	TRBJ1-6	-	CAISAQGGSYNSPLHF	TGTGCCATCAGTGCCCAGGGGGGATCCTATAATTCACCCCTCCACTTT
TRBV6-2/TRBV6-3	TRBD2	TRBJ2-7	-	CASSYPGGSPPYEQYF	TGTGCCAGCAGTTATCCCGGCGGGAGCCCTCCCTACGAGCAGTACTTC
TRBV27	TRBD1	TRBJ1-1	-	CASSLSRTGQGSEAFF	TGTGCCAGCAGTTTAAGTAGGACAGGGCAAGGCTCTGAAGCTTTCTTT
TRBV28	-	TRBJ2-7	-	CASSSSEQYF	TGTGCCAGCAGTTCCAGCGAGCAGTACTTC
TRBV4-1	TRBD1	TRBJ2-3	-	CASSRTGQALTDTQYF	TGCGCCAGCAGCCGCACGGGACAGGCCTTAACAGATACGCAGTATTTT